The T cell receptor (beta chain) under discussion was sequenced for a study of CD8+ T cells in alopecia areata (dated by TCRdb to between 2017 and 2018). Looking at the study overall: The treated patients took part in an open-label pilot trial in which moderate-to-severe alopecia areata was treated with oral tofacitinib at 5 to 10 mg twice daily. Tofacitinib was administered for 6 to 18 months, and 6 months of follow-up off drug were then conducted to assess delayed response and recurrence. High-throughput TCRbeta sequencing was used to examine T cell clonal expansion in alopecia areata in both the C3H/HeJ mouse model and human patients. Scalp tissue and sorted CD4+ and CD8+ peripheral blood T cells from patchy and totalis/universalis alopecia areata patients and from healthy controls were covered by human TCRbeta sequencing. Biopsies were taken from tofacitinib-treated patients at baseline and again at 4 and 24 weeks into treatment, and several of those patients also had a later scalp biopsy. Scalp clonality was compared among normal scalp (n=4), patchy alopecia areata scalp (n=8), and alopecia totalis/universalis scalp (n=8). RNA was obtained with the PAXgene miRNA kit for fixed scalp, the miRNeasy kit for PBMCs, and the RNeasy kit for mouse skin. TCRbeta CDR3 regions were amplified by immunoSEQ multiplex PCR using 35 Vbeta forward and 13 Jbeta reverse primers. What the research found in general, with its limitations: TCR sequences shared between patients were less clear than in mice, possibly partly because of HLA diversity in the patient population. Compared with normal scalp, lesional scalp had higher clonality and more expanded CD8+ clones, particularly in alopecia totalis/universalis, a pattern that suggests antigenic drive. Resident alphabeta T cells in normal human skin are also sequenced, complicating scalp TCR repertoire analysis, unlike mouse skin dominated by gammadelta T cells.

From alopecia areata patients, peripheral blood was collected along with lesional scalp punch biopsies. After PBMCs were isolated by density centrifugation and stained for CD3, CD4 and CD8, a FACSAria was used to sort CD4+ and CD8+ T cells. Turning to this clone: Its antigen is not yet known. Qualities for individual bases were not recorded, and no much larger clone is one base off.

The germline V and J ends show losses of 0 bases and 8 bases respectively, and no gene match explains 6 bases of the junction. Reading from cysteine to phenylalanine, the CDR3 counts 14 amino acids. Only the CDR3 portion is preserved as DNA: 42 bases, with reading frame beginning at the first base. The CDR1 and CDR2 encoded by the germline V gene are SGHRS and YFSETQ. Libraries were constructed by the immunoSEQ multiplex PCR assay. RNA was extracted from all samples and reverse transcribed into cDNA as template for TCR sequencing. First-strand cDNA was synthesized with SuperScript III using a 2:1 mix of oligo-dT and random hexamers. A synthetic immune receptor repertoire was used to assess amplification bias, and residual bias was removed computationally. On the authors' methods: After raw reads were preprocessed to remove errors, the CDR3 was defined following IMGT conventions as running from the conserved cysteine to phenylalanine. Clonality was computed as 1 minus the Shannon entropy, with the entropy normalized by log2 of the number of productive unique TCRs. Scalp TCRbeta sequences were cross-referenced with sorted blood CD4 and CD8 repertoires so that the CD4 or CD8 identity of scalp clones could be inferred. TCRdb stores this immuneACCESS table with in-frame sequences only. Part of the clones is absent; in the studies checked, under half of the shortfall reflects unresolved V genes, and no reason is known for the rest. V, J and clone size are those of that table, while D and trimming were read from the DNA. This sample gives about 150,000 clones in total; around 47% of them show up just once. The top ten clones comprise approximately 6.8% of the sample.

Sequenced input: CD4+ T cells sorted from blood. In this chain, TRBV5-1 is recombined with TRBJ1-1; 8 central nucleotides agree with TRBD1. The receptor was derived from a human donor with alopecia areata. CDR3 protein: CASSLVLGTGEAFF. The bases are TGCGCCAGCAGCTTGGTACTCGGGACAGGAGAAGCTTTCTTT. With the rest looked up from the reference TRBV5-1 and TRBJ1-1 genes rather than sequenced, the full variable domain is KAGVTQTPRYLIKTRGQQVTLSCSPISGHRSVSWYQQTPGQGLQFLFEYFSETQRNKGNFPGRFSGRQFSNSRSEMNVSTLELGDSALYLCASSLVLGTGEAFFGQGTRLTVV.